This T cell receptor (beta chain) was documented in a study of T cell responses to AZD1222 COVID-19 vaccine. Here immunoSEQ multiplex PCR was the method, and the copy in TCRdb shows in-frame clones only, minus some. The sample records approximately 84,000 clones, 80% to 90% being singletons. Investigators merged groups given second doses at roughly 4 or roughly 12 weeks. V was cut by 4 bases and J by 5 bases, with 21 bases left in between. From germline, CDR1 is SGHDT and CDR2 YYEEEE. This CDR3 region has 16 residues. The clonotype comes from an adult who received the AZD1222 COVID-19 vaccine. The sequenced sample was peripheral blood, obtained 28 days after the second AZD1222 dose. The chain carries TRBV5-6 and TRBJ1-1; weak D call: TRBD1 (6 bases). DNA for the CDR3: TGTGCCAGCAGCCAGCGAAGGACAGATAAATGGACTGAAGCTTTCTTT. Translated, it gives CASSQRRTDKWTEAFF.